This paragraph reports one T cell receptor (beta chain). Measured with immunoSEQ multiplex PCR; TCRdb has only the in-frame clones, and not every one. The repertoire holds approximately 380,000 clones, with 88% as singletons. The record originates from a study of blood T cell repertoires in COVID-19. CDR1 is SNHLY and CDR2 is FYNNEI in the germline V gene. CDR3 length: 14 amino acids. V lost 8 bases and J lost 3, with 16 bases in between. The specimen sequenced was PBMCs or T cells enriched from blood (not recorded which). The receptor was derived from a woman younger than 35 who had recovered from COVID-19. The chain combines TRBV2 with TRBJ1-2; TRBD1 is a possible D gene (6 bases). CDR3 loop: CASSTRGGDYGYTF. The CDR3 DNA reads TGTGCCAGCTCTACGCGGGGGGGCGACTATGGCTACACCTTC. The full variable domain, completed using reference TRBV2 and TRBJ1-2, is EPEVTQTPSHQVTQMGQEVILRCVPISNHLYFYWYRQILGQKVEFLVSFYNNEISEKSEIFDDQFSVERPDGSNFTLKIRSTKLEDSAMYFCASSTRGGDYGYTFGSGTRLTVV.